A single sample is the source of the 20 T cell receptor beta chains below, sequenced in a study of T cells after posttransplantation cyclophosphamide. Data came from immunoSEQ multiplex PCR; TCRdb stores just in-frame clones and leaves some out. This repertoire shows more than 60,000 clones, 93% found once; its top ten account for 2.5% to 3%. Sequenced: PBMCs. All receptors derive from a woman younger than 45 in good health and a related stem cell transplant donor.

CDR3 sequence reads: CASKRTVQETQYF. DNA of the CDR3: TGTGCCAGCAAGAGGACTGTCCAAGAGACCCAGTACTTC. The chain joins TRBV6-5 to TRBJ2-5, with a possible D match to TRBD2 (5 bases). The CDR3 consists of 13 residues. Trimming stripped 7 bases from V and 1 base from J, with 10 bases between. CDR1 is MNHEY and CDR2 is SVGAGI in the germline V gene.

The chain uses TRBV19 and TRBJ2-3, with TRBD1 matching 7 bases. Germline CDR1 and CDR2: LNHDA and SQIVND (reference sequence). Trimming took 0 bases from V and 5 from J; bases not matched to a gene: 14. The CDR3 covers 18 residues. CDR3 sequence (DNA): TGTGCCAGTAGTATAGATCTATGGGGACAGCAGATGCTAGATACGCAGTATTTT. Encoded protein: CASSIDLWGQQMLDTQYF.

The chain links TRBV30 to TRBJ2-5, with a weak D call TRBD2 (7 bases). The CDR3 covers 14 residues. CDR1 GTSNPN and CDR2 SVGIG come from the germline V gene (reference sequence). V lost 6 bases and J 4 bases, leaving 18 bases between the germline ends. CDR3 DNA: TGTGCCTGCCCAAGGGGGGGTACTGGAGAGACCCAGTACTTC. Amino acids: CACPRGGTGETQYF. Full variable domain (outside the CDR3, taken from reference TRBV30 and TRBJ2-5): SQTIHQWPATLVQPVGSPLSLECTVEGTSNPNLYWYRQAAGRGLQLLFYSVGIGQISSEVPQNLSASRPQDRQFILSSKKLLLSDSGFYLCACPRGGTGETQYFGPGTRLLVL.

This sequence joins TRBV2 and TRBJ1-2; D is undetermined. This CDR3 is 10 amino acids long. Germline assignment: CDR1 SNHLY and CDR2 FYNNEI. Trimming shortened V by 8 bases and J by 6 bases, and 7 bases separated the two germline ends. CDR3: CASSIDGYTF. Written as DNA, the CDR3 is TGTGCCAGCTCCATCGATGGCTACACCTTC. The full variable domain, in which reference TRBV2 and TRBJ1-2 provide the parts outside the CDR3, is EPEVTQTPSHQVTQMGQEVILRCVPISNHLYFYWYRQILGQKVEFLVSFYNNEISEKSEIFDDQFSVERPDGSNFTLKIRSTKLEDSAMYFCASSIDGYTFGSGTRLTVV.

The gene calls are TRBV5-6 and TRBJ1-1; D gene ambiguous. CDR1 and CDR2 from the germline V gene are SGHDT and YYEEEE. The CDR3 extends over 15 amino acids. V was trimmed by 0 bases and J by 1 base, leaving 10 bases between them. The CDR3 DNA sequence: TGTGCCAGCAGCTTGGACGGGCGCCCGAACACTGAAGCTTTCTTT. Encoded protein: CASSLDGRPNTEAFF.

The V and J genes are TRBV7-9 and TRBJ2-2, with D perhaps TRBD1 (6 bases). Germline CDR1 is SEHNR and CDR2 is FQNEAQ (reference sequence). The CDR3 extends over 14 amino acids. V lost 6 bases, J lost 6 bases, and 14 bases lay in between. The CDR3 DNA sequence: TGTGCCAGCAGTCCCACAGGGACGGCCGGGGAGCTGTTTTTT. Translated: CASSPTGTAGELFF.

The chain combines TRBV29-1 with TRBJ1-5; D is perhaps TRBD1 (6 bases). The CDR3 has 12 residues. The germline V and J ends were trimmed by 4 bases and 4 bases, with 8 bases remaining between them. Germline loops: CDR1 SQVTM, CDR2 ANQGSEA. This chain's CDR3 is CSVVTGNQPQHF. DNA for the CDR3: TGCAGCGTTGTCACAGGGAATCAGCCCCAGCATTTT.

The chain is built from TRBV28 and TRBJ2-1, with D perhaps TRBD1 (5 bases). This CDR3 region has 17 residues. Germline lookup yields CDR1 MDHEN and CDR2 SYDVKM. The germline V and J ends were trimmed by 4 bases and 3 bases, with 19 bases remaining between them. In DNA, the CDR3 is TGTGCCAGCAGTTCCAATACACAGGCTCCAGGCTACAATGAGCAGTTCTTC. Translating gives CASSSNTQAPGYNEQFF.

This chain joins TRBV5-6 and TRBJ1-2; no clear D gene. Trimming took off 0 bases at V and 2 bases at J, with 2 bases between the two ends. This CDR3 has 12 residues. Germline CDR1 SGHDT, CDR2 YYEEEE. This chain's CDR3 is CASSLGNYGYTF. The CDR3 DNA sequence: TGTGCCAGCAGCTTGGGCAACTATGGCTACACCTTC.

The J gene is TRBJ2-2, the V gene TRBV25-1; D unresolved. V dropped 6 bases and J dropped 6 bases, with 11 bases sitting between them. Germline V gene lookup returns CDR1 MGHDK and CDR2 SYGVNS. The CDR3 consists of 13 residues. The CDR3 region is CASRERVSGELFF. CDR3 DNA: TGTGCCAGCAGAGAAAGGGTATCCGGGGAGCTGTTTTTT.

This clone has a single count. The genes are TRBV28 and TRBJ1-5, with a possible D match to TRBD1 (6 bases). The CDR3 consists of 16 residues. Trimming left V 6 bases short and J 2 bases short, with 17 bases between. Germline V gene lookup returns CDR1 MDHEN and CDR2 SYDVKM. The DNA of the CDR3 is TGTGCCAGCAGGGTTTCAGCACAGGGCGGCAATCAGCCCCAGCATTTT. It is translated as CASRVSAQGGNQPQHF. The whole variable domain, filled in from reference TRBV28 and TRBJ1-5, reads DVKVTQSSRYLVKRTGEKVFLECVQDMDHENMFWYRQDPGLGLRLIYFSYDVKMKEKGDIPEGYSVSREKKERFSLILESASTNQTSMYLCASRVSAQGGNQPQHFGDGTRLSIL.

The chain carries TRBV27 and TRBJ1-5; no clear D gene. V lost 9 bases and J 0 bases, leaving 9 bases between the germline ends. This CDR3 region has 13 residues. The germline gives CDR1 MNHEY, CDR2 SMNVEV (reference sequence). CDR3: CASGGLSNQPQHF. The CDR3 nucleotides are TGTGCCAGTGGAGGACTTAGCAATCAGCCCCAGCATTTT.

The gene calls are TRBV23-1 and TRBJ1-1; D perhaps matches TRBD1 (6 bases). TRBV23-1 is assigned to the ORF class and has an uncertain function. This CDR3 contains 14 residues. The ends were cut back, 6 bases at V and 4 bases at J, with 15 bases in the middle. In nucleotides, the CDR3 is TGCGCCAGCAGACGAACAGGGCAGGCCACTGAAGCTTTCTTT. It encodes CASRRTGQATEAFF.

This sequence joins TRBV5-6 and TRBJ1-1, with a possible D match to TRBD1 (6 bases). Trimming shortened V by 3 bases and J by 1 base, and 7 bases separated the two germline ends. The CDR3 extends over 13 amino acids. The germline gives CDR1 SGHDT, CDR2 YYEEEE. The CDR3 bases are TGTGCCAGCAGCTGGACAGAGAACACTGAAGCTTTCTTT. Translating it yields CASSWTENTEAFF.

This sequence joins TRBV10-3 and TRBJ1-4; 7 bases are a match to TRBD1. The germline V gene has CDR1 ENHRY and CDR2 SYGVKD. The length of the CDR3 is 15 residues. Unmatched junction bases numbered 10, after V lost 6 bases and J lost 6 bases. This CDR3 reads CAIRGVGTEDEKLFF. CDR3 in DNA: TGTGCCATCAGGGGGGTAGGGACAGAAGATGAAAAACTGTTTTTT.

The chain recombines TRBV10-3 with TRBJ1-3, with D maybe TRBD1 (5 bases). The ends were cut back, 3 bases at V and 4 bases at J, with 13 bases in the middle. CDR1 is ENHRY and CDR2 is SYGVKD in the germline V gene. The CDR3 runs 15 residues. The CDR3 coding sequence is TGTGCCATCAGTGACGGCAGGGTCGGCGGAAACACCATATATTTT. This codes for CAISDGRVGGNTIYF.

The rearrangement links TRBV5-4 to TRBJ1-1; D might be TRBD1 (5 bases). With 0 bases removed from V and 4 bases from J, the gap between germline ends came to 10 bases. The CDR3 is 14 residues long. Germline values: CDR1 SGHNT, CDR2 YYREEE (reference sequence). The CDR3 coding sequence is TGTGCCAGCAGCTTGGGGGCAGGGAGCACTGAAGCTTTCTTT. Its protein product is CASSLGAGSTEAFF. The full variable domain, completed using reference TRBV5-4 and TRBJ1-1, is ETGVTQSPTHLIKTRGQQVTLRCSSQSGHNTVSWYQQALGQGPQFIFQYYREEENGRGNFPPRFSGLQFPNYSSELNVNALELDDSALYLCASSLGAGSTEAFFGQGTRLTVV.

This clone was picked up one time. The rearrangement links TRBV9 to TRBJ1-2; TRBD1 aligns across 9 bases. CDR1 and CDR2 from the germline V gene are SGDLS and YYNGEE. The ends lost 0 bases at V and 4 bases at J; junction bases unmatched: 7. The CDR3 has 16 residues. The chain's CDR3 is CASSVGPTGQGYGYTF. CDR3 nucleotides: TGTGCCAGCAGCGTAGGCCCCACGGGACAGGGCTATGGCTACACCTTC.

The CDR3 here is CASSEWAGSRSGANVLTF. CDR3 sequence (DNA): TGTGCCAGCAGTGAATGGGCAGGATCCCGCTCTGGGGCCAACGTCCTGACTTTC. J is TRBJ2-6 and V is TRBV6-1; D gene ambiguous. The germline V gene encodes CDR1 MNHNS and CDR2 SASEGT. Trimming pared 2 bases from V and 0 bases from J, leaving 14 bases between. The CDR3 spans 18 residues.

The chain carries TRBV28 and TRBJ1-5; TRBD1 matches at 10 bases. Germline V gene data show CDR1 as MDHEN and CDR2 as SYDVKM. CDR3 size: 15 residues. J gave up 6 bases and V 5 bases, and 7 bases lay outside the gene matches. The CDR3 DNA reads TGTGCCAGCAGTGCCGGGACAGGGGTAGGTCAGCCCCAGCATTTT. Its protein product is CASSAGTGVGQPQHF.